The clone carrying this T cell receptor beta chain came up a few times. CDR3 length: 16 amino acids. Germline V gene sequence: CDR1 SGHTA, CDR2 FQGTGA. The ends lost 7 bases at V and 2 bases at J; junction bases unmatched: 10. The record originates from a study of early T cells in non-severe SARS-CoV-2 infection. The wider study: The study sequenced bulk RNA from unsorted whole blood, with chains unpaired.

In TCRdb, the 5' RACE reads were re-called with MiXCR into one record per CDR3 protein. The data hold about 83,000 distinct CDR3 sequences, with approximately 13% observed a single time. The receptor was derived from an adult who was a healthcare worker with PCR-confirmed SARS-CoV-2 infection or an uninfected control (not recorded which). This chain links TRBV7-3 with TRBJ2-1, with 8 bases matching TRBD2. The sample consisted of whole blood. Here the CDR3 reads CASMPDSGIAYNEQFF. CDR3 nucleotide sequence: TGTGCCAGCATGCCCGATAGCGGGATTGCCTACAATGAGCAGTTCTTC.